This TCR beta chain is drawn from a study of CD8 T cells in Susac syndrome. TCR beta sequencing covered blood CD8+ and CD4+ T cells. The healthy controls were matched to patients by age and sex. Random-hexamer reverse transcription was applied to roughly 0.5 to 1 ug RNA. By means of immunoSEQ multiplex PCR, TCR beta CDR3 spanning 54 Vbeta and 13 Jbeta underwent amplification. TCRdb recomputed calls from the immunoSEQ multiplex PCR reads with MiXCR, one row per CDR3 protein. The sample has some 120,000 distinct CDR3 sequences; about 95% are singletons. Germline values: CDR1 SGHRS, CDR2 YFSETQ. V shed 1 base and J shed 0 bases, with 11 bases lying between them. The CDR3 loop spans 15 amino acids.

Sequencing was performed on CD4+ T cells from PBMCs. The V and J genes are TRBV5-1 and TRBJ2-7; D is uncertain. The TCR comes from a human donor in good health. The CDR3 is CASSLRAGSSYEQYF. CDR3 nucleotide sequence: TGCGCCAGCAGCTTGAGGGCAGGTTCCTCCTACGAGCAGTACTTC.